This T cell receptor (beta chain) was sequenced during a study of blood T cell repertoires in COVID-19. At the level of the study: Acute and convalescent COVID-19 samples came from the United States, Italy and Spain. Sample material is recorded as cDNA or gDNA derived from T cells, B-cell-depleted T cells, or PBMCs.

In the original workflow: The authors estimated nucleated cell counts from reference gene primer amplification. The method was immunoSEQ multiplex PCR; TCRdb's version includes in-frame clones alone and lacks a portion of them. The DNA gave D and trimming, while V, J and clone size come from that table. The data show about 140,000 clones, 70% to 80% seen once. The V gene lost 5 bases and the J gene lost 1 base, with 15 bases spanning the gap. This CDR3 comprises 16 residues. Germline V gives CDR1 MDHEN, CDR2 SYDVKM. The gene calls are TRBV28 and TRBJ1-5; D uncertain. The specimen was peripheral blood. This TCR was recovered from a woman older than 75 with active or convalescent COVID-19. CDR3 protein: CASSVPDGGSNQPQHF. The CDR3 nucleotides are TGTGCCAGCAGTGTCCCGGACGGAGGAAGCAATCAGCCCCAGCATTTT.